What follows are 2 T cell receptor beta chains derived from one specimen sequenced in a study of T cells after yellow fever vaccination. TCRdb analysed the 5' RACE reads with MiXCR anew, one entry per CDR3 protein. This table holds 95,000 to 100,000 distinct CDR3 sequences, 4.5% to 6% found once. This sample comprised CD8+ T cells sorted from PBMCs, obtained 10 days after the yellow fever booster vaccination. The source of these receptors is a young man who received the YFV17D yellow fever vaccine.

Only a few counts were recorded for this clonotype. The V and J genes are TRBV20-1 and TRBJ2-1; 9 positions agree with TRBD1. Germline V gene lookup returns CDR1 DFQATT and CDR2 SNEGSKA (reference sequence). V trimming: 5 bases; J trimming: 6 bases; junction bases outside the gene matches: 8. The CDR3 sequence is 14 residues long. The CDR3 DNA is TGCAGTGCTCGGGACAGGGAAAGATCCAATGAGCAGTTCTTC. Translating it yields CSARDRERSNEQFF.

The genes are TRBV6-5 and TRBJ2-2, with D possibly called TRBD1 or TRBD2 (5 bases each). V lost 8 bases to trimming and J lost 0 bases, with 10 bases between them. The CDR3 is 14 amino acids. Germline V gene lookup returns CDR1 MNHEY and CDR2 SVGAGI. CDR3 loop: CASAGTPNTGELFF. The CDR3 DNA sequence: TGTGCCAGCGCAGGGACCCCGAACACCGGGGAGCTGTTTTTT.